This T cell receptor (beta chain) was identified in a study of blood T cell repertoires in COVID-19. Study overall: Sites across the United States, Italy and Spain contributed samples from acute and convalescent COVID-19. The cDNA or gDNA used as material had been derived from T cells, B-cell-depleted T cells, or PBMCs.

This clone appeared once. Trimming pared 5 bases from V and 5 bases from J, leaving 13 bases between. The CDR3 length is 15 residues. Germline V gene data show CDR1 as MNHNY and CDR2 as SVGAGI (reference sequence). Per the original methods: Amplification from reference gene primers served as the basis for estimated nucleated cell counts. Libraries were prepared by immunoSEQ multiplex PCR; TCRdb keeps only in-frame clonotypes and omits some of them. V, J and clone size are taken as reported in that table, and D and trimming were inferred from the DNA itself. The repertoire holds hundreds of thousands of clones, over 80% seen once, with 2.5% to 3% in the top ten.

This rearrangement joins TRBV6-6 to TRBJ1-6; D not resolved. The receptor's source is a woman in her seventies with active or convalescent COVID-19. Material for sequencing was peripheral blood. CDR3 nucleotide sequence: TGTGCCAGCAGTCCCGAGGGAGCCCATAATTCACCCCTCCACTTT. It yields the protein CASSPEGAHNSPLHF.